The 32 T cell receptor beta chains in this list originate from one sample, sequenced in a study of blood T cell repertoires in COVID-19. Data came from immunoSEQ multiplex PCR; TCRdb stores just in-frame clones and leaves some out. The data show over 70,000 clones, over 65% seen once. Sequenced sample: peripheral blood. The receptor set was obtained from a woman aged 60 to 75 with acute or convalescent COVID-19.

CDR3 nucleotide sequence: TGTGCCACCAGTGAAGCAGGGGGCAGCAGGACAGATACGCAGTATTTT. Amino acids: CATSEAGGSRTDTQYF. The V and J genes are TRBV24-1 and TRBJ2-3; 8 bases are a match to TRBD1. The CDR3 is 16 residues long. CDR1 and CDR2 from the germline V gene are KGHDR and SFDVKD. V was clipped by 4 bases and J by 3 bases; unmatched bases: 8.

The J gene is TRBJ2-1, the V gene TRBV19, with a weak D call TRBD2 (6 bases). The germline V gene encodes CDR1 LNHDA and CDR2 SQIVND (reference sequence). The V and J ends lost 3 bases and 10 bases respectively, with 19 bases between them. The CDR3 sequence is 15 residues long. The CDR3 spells CASSISGVGPIEQFF. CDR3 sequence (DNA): TGTGCCAGTAGTATCTCGGGAGTTGGCCCGATAGAGCAGTTCTTC.

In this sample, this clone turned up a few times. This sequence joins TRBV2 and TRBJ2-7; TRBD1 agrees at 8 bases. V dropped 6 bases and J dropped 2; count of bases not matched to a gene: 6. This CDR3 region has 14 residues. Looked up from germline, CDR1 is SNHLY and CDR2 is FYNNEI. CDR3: CASRRGQATYEQYF. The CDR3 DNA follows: TGTGCCAGCAGAAGGGGACAGGCGACCTACGAGCAGTACTTC.

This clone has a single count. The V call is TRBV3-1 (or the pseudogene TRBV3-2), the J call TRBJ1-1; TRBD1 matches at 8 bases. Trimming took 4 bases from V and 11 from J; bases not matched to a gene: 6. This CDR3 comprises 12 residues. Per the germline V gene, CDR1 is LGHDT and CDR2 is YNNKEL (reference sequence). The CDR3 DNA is TGTGCCAGCAGCCGCGGACAGGGTAAGGCTTTCTTT. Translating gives CASSRGQGKAFF.

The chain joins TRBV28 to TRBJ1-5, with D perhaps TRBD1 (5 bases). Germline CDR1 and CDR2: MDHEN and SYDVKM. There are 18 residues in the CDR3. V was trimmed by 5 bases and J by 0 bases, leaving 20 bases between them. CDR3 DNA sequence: TGTGCCAGCAGTCCACCAGGGATGTTAGGATATAGCAATCAGCCCCAGCATTTT. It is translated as CASSPPGMLGYSNQPQHF.

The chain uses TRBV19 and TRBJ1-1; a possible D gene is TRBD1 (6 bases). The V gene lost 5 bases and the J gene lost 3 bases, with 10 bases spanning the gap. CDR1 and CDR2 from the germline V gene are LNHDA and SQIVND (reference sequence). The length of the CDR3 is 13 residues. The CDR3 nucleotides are TGTGCCAGTAGTTCGACAGGAGACACTGAAGCTTTCTTT. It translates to CASSSTGDTEAFF. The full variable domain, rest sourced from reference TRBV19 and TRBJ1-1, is DGGITQSPKYLFRKEGQNVTLSCEQNLNHDAMYWYRQDPGQGLRLIYYSQIVNDFQKGDIAEGYSVSREKKESFPLTVTSAQKNPTAFYLCASSSTGDTEAFFGQGTRLTVV.

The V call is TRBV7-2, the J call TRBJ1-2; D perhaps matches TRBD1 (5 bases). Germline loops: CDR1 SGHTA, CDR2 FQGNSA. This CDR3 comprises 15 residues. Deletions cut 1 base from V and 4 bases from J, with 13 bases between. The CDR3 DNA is TGTGCCAGCAGCTTAGTGGTGGGCCAGGGCTATGGCTACACCTTC. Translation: CASSLVVGQGYGYTF.

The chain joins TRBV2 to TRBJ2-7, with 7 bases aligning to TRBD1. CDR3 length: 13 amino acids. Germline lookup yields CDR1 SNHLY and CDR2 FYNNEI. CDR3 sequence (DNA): TGTGCGGTCGATCGGGACAGTGGTTACGAGCAGTACTTC. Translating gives CAVDRDSGYEQYF.

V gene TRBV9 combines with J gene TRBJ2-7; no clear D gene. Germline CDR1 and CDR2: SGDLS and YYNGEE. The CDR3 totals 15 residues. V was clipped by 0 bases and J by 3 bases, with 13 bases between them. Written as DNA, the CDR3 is TGTGCCAGCAGCGTAGGAGCAGGTTCCGGCTACGAGCAGTACTTC. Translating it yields CASSVGAGSGYEQYF.

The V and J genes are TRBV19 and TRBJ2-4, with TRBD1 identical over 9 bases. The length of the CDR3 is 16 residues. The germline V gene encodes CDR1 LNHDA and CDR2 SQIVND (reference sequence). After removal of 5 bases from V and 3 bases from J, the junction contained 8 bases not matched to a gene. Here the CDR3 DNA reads TGTGCCAGTAGTTCCGGGACAGGGTACGGCAAAAACATTCAGTACTTC. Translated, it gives CASSSGTGYGKNIQYF.

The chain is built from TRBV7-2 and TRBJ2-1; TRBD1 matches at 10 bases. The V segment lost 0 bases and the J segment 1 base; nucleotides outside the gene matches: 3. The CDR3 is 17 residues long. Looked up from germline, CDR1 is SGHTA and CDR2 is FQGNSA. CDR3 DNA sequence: TGTGCCAGCAGCTTAGCGAGGACAGGGGGTTCCTACAATGAGCAGTTCTTC. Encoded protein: CASSLARTGGSYNEQFF.

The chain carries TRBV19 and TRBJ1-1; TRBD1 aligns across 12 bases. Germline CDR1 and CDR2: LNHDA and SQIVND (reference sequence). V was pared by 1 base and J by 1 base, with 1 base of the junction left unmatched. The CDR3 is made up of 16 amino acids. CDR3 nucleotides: TGTGCCAGTAGTATAGCGGGACAGGGGGCGAACACTGAAGCTTTCTTT. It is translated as CASSIAGQGANTEAFF.

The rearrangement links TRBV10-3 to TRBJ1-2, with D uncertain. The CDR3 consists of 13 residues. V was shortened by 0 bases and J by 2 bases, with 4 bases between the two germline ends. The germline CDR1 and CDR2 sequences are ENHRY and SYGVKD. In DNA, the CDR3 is TGTGCCATCAGTGAGTCTACAAACTATGGCTACACCTTC. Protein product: CAISESTNYGYTF.

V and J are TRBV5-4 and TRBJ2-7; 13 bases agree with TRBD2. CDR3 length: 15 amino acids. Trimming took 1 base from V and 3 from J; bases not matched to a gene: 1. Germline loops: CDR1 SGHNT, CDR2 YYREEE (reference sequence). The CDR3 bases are TGTGCCAGCAGCTTGCGGACTAGCGGGAGCTACGAGCAGTACTTC. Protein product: CASSLRTSGSYEQYF.

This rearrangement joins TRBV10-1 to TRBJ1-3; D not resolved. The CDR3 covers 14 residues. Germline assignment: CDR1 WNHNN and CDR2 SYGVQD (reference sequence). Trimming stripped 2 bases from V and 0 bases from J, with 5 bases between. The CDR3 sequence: CASSEHSSGNTIYF. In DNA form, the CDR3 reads TGCGCCAGCAGTGAGCACAGCTCTGGAAACACCATATATTTT.

The CDR3 sequence: CASSLGTVDYEQYF. CDR3 nucleotides: TGCGCCAGCAGCTTGGGTACAGTTGACTACGAGCAGTACTTC. The V gene is TRBV5-1, the J gene TRBJ2-7, with unresolved D. The CDR3 runs to 14 residues. CDR1 is SGHRS, CDR2 YFSETQ, per germline. V lost 0 bases to trimming and J lost 3 bases, with 10 bases between them.

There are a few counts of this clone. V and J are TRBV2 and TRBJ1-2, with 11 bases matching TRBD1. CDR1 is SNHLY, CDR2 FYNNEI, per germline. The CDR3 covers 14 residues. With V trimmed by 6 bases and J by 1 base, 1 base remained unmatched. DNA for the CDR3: TGTGCCAGCAGGGGGACAGGGGGTAACTATGGCTACACCTTC. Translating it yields CASRGTGGNYGYTF.

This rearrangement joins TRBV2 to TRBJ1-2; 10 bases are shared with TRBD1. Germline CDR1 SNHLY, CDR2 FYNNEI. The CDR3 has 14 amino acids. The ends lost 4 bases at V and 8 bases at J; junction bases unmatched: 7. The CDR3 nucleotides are TGTGCCAGCAGTGGAAACCGGGACAGGGGAGGCTACACCTTC. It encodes CASSGNRDRGGYTF.

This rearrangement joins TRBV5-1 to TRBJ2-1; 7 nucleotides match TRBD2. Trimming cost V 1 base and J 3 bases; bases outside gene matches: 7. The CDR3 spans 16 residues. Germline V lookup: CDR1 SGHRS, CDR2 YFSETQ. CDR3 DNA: TGCGCCAGCAGCTTGTTCTCGGCTAGCGGCTACAATGAGCAGTTCTTC. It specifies CASSLFSASGYNEQFF.

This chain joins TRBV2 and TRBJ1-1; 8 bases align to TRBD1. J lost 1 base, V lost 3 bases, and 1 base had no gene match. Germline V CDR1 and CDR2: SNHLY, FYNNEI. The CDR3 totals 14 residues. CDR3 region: CASSDGQGNTEAFF. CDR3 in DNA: TGTGCCAGCAGTGATGGACAGGGGAACACTGAAGCTTTCTTT.

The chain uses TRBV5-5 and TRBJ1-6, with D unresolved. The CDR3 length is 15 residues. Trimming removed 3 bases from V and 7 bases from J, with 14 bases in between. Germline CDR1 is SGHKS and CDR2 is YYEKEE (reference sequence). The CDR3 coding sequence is TGTGCCAGCAGCTCCGTCGGCGGGCCAAATTCACCCCTCCACTTT. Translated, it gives CASSSVGGPNSPLHF.

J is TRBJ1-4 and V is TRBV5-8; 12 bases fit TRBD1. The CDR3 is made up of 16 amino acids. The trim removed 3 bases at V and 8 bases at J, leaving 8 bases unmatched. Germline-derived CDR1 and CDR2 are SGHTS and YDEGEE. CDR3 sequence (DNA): TGTGCCAGCAGCTCCGGGACAGGGGGCAGAAAAGAAAAACTGTTTTTT. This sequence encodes CASSSGTGGRKEKLFF.

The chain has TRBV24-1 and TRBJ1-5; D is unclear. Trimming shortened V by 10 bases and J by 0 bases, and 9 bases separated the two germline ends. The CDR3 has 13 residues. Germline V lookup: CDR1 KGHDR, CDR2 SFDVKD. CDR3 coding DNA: TGTGCCACTCAGGTAAATAGCAATCAGCCCCAGCATTTT. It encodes CATQVNSNQPQHF.

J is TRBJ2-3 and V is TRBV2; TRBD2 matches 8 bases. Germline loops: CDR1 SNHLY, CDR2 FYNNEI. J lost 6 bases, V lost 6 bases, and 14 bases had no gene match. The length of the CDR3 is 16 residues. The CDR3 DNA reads TGTGCCAGCAGCCGTACCGGGAGGGGCGGGGCCGATACGCAGTATTTT. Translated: CASSRTGRGGADTQYF. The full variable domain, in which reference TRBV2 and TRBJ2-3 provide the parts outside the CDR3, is EPEVTQTPSHQVTQMGQEVILRCVPISNHLYFYWYRQILGQKVEFLVSFYNNEISEKSEIFDDQFSVERPDGSNFTLKIRSTKLEDSAMYFCASSRTGRGGADTQYFGPGTRLTVL.

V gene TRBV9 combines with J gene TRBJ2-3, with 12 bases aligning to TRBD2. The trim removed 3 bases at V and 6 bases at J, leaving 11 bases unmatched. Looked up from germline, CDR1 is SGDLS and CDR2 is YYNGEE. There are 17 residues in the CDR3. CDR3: CASSDDWTSGTEDTQYF. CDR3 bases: TGTGCCAGCAGCGATGATTGGACTAGCGGGACGGAGGATACGCAGTATTTT.

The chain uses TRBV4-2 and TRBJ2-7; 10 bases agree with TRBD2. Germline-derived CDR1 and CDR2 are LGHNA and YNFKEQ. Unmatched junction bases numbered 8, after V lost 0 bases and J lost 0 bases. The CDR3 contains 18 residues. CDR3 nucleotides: TGTGCCAGCAGCCAAGACCCTAGCGGGGGTGTCCTCTCCTACGAGCAGTACTTC. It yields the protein CASSQDPSGGVLSYEQYF.

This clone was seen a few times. The CDR3 region has the DNA TGCGCCAGCAGCTCACCGGGACAGGGCCATTCAGGGAGGACCGGGGAGCTGTTTTTT. Translated, it gives CASSSPGQGHSGRTGELFF. The V call is TRBV5-1, the J call TRBJ2-2; TRBD1 matches at 9 bases. This CDR3 has 19 amino acids. Germline V gene lookup returns CDR1 SGHRS and CDR2 YFSETQ. Germline trimming cut 3 bases from V and 5 bases from J; bases unmatched to any gene: 17.

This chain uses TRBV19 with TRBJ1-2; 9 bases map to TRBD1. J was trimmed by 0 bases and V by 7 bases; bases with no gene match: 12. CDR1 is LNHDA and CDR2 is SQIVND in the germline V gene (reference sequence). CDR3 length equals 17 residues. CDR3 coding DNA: TGTGCCAGTAACCCCAACAGGGGGCAAGGATCTAACTATGGCTACACCTTC. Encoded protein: CASNPNRGQGSNYGYTF.

The CDR3 nucleotides read TGCAGCGTTGAGCAGGGGAACTATGGCTACACCTTC. It specifies CSVEQGNYGYTF. The rearrangement joins TRBV29-1 to TRBJ1-2, with TRBD1 as a possible D gene (6 bases). This CDR3 has 12 amino acids. The V gene lost 3 bases and the J gene lost 2 bases, with 7 bases spanning the gap. Germline CDR1 and CDR2: SQVTM and ANQGSEA.

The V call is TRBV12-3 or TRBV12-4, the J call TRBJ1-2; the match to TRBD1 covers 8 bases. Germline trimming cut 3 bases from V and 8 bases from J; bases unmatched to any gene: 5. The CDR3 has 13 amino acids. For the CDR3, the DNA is TGTGCCAGCAGTTTCCAGGGGGCGAGGGGCTACACCTTC. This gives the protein CASSFQGARGYTF.

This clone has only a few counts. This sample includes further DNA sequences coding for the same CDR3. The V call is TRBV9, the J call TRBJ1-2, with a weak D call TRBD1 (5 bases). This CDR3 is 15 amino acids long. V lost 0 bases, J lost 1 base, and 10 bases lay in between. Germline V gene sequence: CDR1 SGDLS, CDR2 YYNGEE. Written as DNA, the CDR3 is TGTGCCAGCAGCGTAGCTGGCAGGGATAACTATGGCTACACCTTC. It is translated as CASSVAGRDNYGYTF.

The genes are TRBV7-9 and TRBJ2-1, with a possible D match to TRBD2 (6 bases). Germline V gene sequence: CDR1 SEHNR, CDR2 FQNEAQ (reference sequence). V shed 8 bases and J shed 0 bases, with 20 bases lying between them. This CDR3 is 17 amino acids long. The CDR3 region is CASRPRSGKSSYNEQFF. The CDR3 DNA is TGTGCCAGCCGTCCCCGTAGCGGAAAAAGCTCCTACAATGAGCAGTTCTTC.